These T cell receptor beta chains were read from a single sample in a study of CD8 T cells in Susac syndrome. Using its own MiXCR run on the immunoSEQ multiplex PCR reads, TCRdb lists one record per CDR3 protein. The sample has about 160,000 distinct CDR3 sequences; about 91% are singletons. Source material: CD4+ T cells from PBMCs. Source of these receptors: a human donor in good health. CDR3s include the opening cysteine and the closing phenylalanine or tryptophan. The D gene is left open where the match is weak. Clone size, where shown, is once, few, many, or a class for clones that have expanded.

D gene | clone size | J gene | V gene | CDR3 DNA | CDR3 protein
NA | NA | TRBJ2-7 | TRBV18 | TGTGCCAGCTCACCCCCGGGACGCAGCTACTACGAGCAGTACTTC | CASSPPGRSYYEQYF
NA | NA | TRBJ1-1 | TRBV5-1 | TGCGCCAGCAGCGGGAACGAGTACACTGAAGCTTTCTTT | CASSGNEYTEAFF
TRBD2 | NA | TRBJ2-7 | TRBV20-1 | TGCAGTGCTTTCCATAGCGGGGCCACCTACGAGCAGTACTTC | CSAFHSGATYEQYF
TRBD1 | NA | TRBJ1-2 | TRBV18 | TGTGCCAGCTCACCCCTGCACAGGGGATCTGACGGCTACACCTTC | CASSPLHRGSDGYTF
NA | once | TRBJ2-2 | TRBV7-2 | TGTGCCAGCAGCTCCCGGGCTCTGTTCGCGAACACCGGGGAGCTGTTTTTT | CASSSRALFANTGELFF
NA | NA | TRBJ1-5 | TRBV20-1 | TGCAGTGCTGCAGAGCTCGGGGGCGGGGGTCAGCCCCAGCATTTT | CSAAELGGGGQPQHF
TRBD1 | NA | TRBJ2-6 | TRBV5-4 | TGTGCCAGCAGCTCCGGGACAGGGTCATCCGGGGCCAACGTCCTGACTTTC | CASSSGTGSSGANVLTF
NA | once | TRBJ2-3 | TRBV5-4 | TGTGCCAGCAGCTCGTGGGGCGGGGATACGCAGTATTTT | CASSSWGGDTQYF
NA | NA | TRBJ2-7 | TRBV3-1 | TGTGCCAGCAGCTTTGGGCCGCTACCCTACGAGGAGCAGTACTTC | CASSFGPLPYEEQYF
NA | NA | TRBJ1-2 | TRBV2 | TGTGCCATTAGTGAAGGTGGCTACACCTTC | CAISEGGYTF
TRBD2 | NA | TRBJ2-5 | TRBV20-1 | TGCAGTGCTAGTCTCCGACTAGCGGGAGCTCAAGAGACCCAGTACTTC | CSASLRLAGAQETQYF
NA | NA | TRBJ2-5 | TRBV5-1 | TGCGCCAGCAGCTCGTATTTGGGGGCTGGGGAGACCCAGTACTTC | CASSSYLGAGETQYF